This T cell receptor beta chain was recorded in a study of identical twins. Study outcomes and limitations: Beta clonotypes that were abundant in cord blood contained fewer insertions, a pattern absent from memory repertoires.

This clonotype was counted at least ten times. What it binds is unknown. Trimming stripped 5 bases from V and 4 bases from J, with 14 bases between. In germline, CDR1 is SGHTA, CDR2 FQGNSA. This CDR3 is 14 amino acids long. From the 5' RACE reads, TCRdb called clonotypes with MiXCR, one entry per CDR3 protein. The sample holds approximately 240,000 distinct CDR3 sequences, over 12% seen once. Sequences were obtained from memory (CD45RO+) T cells sorted from blood. This chain uses TRBV7-2 with TRBJ1-1, with D possibly matching TRBD1 (5 bases). The TCR originated in a woman aged 18-29 years in good health. The CDR3 DNA follows: TGTGCCAGCAGCCTCAGGGCTCTGGGCACTGAAGCTTTCTTT. It codes for CASSLRALGTEAFF.